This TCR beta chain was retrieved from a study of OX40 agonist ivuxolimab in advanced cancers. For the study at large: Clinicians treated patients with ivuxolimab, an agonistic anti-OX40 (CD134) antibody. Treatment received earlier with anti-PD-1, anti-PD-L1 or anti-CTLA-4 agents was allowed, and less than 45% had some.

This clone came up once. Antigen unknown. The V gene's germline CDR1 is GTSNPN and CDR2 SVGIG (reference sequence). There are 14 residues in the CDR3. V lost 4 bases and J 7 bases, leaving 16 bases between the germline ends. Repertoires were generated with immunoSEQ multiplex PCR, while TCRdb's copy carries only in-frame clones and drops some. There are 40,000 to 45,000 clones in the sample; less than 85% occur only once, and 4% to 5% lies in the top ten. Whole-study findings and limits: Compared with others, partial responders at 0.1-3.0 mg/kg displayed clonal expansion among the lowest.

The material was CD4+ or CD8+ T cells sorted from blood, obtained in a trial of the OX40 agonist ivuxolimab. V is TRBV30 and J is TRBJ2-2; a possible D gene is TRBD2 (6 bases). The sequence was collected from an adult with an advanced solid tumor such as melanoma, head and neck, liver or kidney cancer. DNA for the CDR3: TGTGCCTGGAAAGGAGGGAGCGGGCACGGGGAGCTGTTTTTT. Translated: CAWKGGSGHGELFF. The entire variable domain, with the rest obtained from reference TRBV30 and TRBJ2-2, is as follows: SQTIHQWPATLVQPVGSPLSLECTVEGTSNPNLYWYRQAAGRGLQLLFYSVGIGQISSEVPQNLSASRPQDRQFILSSKKLLLSDSGFYLCAWKGGSGHGELFFGEGSRLTVL.